This T cell receptor (beta chain) was observed in a study of CD8 T cells in Susac syndrome. Germline lookup yields CDR1 MNHEY and CDR2 SVGAGI. With 7 bases removed from V and 7 bases from J, the gap between germline ends came to 10 bases. CDR3 length: 12 amino acids. FACS enriched CD8+ TEMRA cells, while bulk CD8+ and CD4+ were negatively isolated. Reverse transcription used about 0.45 to 1 ug RNA and random hexamers. The TCR beta CDR3 was amplified by immunoSEQ multiplex PCR across 54 Vbeta, 13 Jbeta. TCRdb re-analysed the immunoSEQ multiplex PCR reads in MiXCR, keeping a single row per CDR3 protein. This table holds 75,000 to 100,000 distinct CDR3 sequences, approximately 95% found once.

The receptor was derived from a human donor with Susac syndrome. The V and J genes are TRBV6-5 and TRBJ2-2; D perhaps matches TRBD2 (5 bases). What was sequenced was CD8+ T cells from PBMCs. The CDR3 nucleotides read TGTGCCAGCATCGGTCGGGACGGGGAGCTGTTTTTT. Amino acid sequence: CASIGRDGELFF.